This TCR beta chain was identified in a study of cytomegalovirus exposure and HLA in healthy donors. Each donor was nominally healthy when sampled (though unrecorded immune exposures were likely). The count of this clone is one. Both 60 Vbeta primers and 13 Jbeta primers went into the PCR. The data were produced by immunoSEQ multiplex PCR, yet TCRdb's version contains in-frame clones alone and is incomplete. In the table there are some 190,000 clones, about 82% of which are singletons. Germline V gives CDR1 MNHEY, CDR2 SVGAGI. The germline V and J ends were trimmed by 0 bases and 13 bases, with 18 bases remaining between them. The CDR3 loop spans 15 amino acids.

The receptor was isolated from a woman aged 25 to 45 in good health and CMV-seronegative. Sequencing was performed on PBMCs. The chain has TRBV6-5 and TRBJ1-4, with D maybe TRBD1 (5 bases). The CDR3 here is CASSYSAGSGIILFF. The CDR3 region has the DNA TGTGCCAGCAGTTACTCGGCAGGGTCTGGTATCATACTGTTTTTT.